This T cell receptor (beta chain) appears in the sequencing data of a study of metastatic and nonmetastatic thyroid tumors. Across the whole study: A comparison of repertoires was made across blood and tumor or nodule tissue from malignant and benign thyroid patients.

Each patient went into thyroid surgery without having received any treatment. V lost 5 bases and J lost 7; bases outside the gene matches: 10. Per the germline V gene, CDR1 is PRHDT and CDR2 is FYEKMQ (reference sequence). The CDR3 is 17 amino acids. Authors' data handling: Between-group CDR3 differences, defined by clinicopathological status, yielded a distant-metastasis classifier for papillary thyroid cancer. TCRdb ran MiXCR on the PCR reads. The V and J calls were determined by TCRdb, not by the authors. The sample lists about 39,000 clones; about 16% were seen once. The sample holds many counts of this clone.

Input material: blood. The chain joins TRBV13 to TRBJ2-2; 13 bases match TRBD2. The clonotype was recovered from a female donor with papillary thyroid cancer or a benign thyroid nodule (not recorded which). Some clones in this sample may be carry-over from other donors' samples. The CDR3 loop reads CASSKRLAGGPSGELFF. The DNA of the CDR3 is TGTGCCAGCAGCAAACGACTAGCGGGAGGCCCCAGCGGGGAGCTGTTTTTT.